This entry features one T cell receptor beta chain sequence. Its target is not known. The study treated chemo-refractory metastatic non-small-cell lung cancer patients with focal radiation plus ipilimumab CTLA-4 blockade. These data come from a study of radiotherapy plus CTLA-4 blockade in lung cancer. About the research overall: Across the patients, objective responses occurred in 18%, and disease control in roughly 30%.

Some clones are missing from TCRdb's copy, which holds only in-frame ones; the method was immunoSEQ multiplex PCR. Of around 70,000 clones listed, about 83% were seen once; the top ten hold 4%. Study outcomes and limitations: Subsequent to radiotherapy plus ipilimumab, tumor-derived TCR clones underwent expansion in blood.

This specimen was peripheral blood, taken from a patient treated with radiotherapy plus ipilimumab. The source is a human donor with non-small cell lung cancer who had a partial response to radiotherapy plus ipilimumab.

The CDR3 region is CASSSFWQGQGGANVLTF. CDR3 in DNA: TGTGCCAGCAGCTCCTTTTGGCAGGGCCAGGGTGGGGCCAACGTCCTGACTTTC. The rearrangement links TRBV7-6 to TRBJ2-6, with D possibly being TRBD1 (5 bases). The CDR3 consists of 18 residues. The germline V gene encodes CDR1 SGHVS and CDR2 FNYEAQ. Trimming left V 4 bases short and J 3 bases short, with 19 bases between. The full variable domain, with the rest looked up from reference TRBV7-6 and TRBJ2-6, is GAGVSQSPRYKVTKRGQDVALRCDPISGHVSLYWYRQALGQGPEFLTYFNYEAQQDKSGLPNDRFSAERPEGSISTLTIQRTEQRDSAMYRCASSSFWQGQGGANVLTFGAGSRLTVL.